The 28 T cell receptor beta chains below were found in one sample sequenced in a study of T cell repertoires in cytomegalovirus infection. Their recognized antigens are unknown. TCRdb re-derived calls from the reads in MiXCR, one entry per CDR3 protein. Here the sample spans about 400,000 distinct CDR3 sequences, about 35% being singletons. Sequenced material: cultured PBMCs, taken from culture after CMV antigen stimulation. The receptors derive from a human donor in good health (CMV status not recorded). Some clones in this sample may be carry-over from other donors' samples.

A few counts support this clonotype. This chain connects TRBV2 to TRBJ2-2; weak D call: TRBD2 (5 bases). V was shortened by 5 bases and J by 0 bases, with 10 bases between the two germline ends. CDR1 and CDR2 from the germline V gene are SNHLY and FYNNEI. The CDR3 sequence is 15 residues long. The CDR3 spells CASSLTRPNTGELFF. The CDR3 nucleotides read TGTGCCAGCAGTCTAACTAGGCCGAACACCGGGGAGCTGTTTTTT.

J is TRBJ2-6 and V is TRBV10-3; tentatively, D is TRBD1 (6 bases). The CDR3 is made up of 20 amino acids. Trimming removed 8 bases from V and 2 bases from J, with 28 bases in between. Germline V gene lookup returns CDR1 ENHRY and CDR2 SYGVKD. The CDR3 DNA is TGTGCCATCTCACAAAGAGGGCAGGGGCAAGTCATCCCTGGGGCCAACGTCCTGACTTTC. Amino acid sequence: CAISQRGQGQVIPGANVLTF.

Only a few counts were recorded for this clonotype. The V call is TRBV28, the J call TRBJ2-3; 11 bases map to TRBD2. CDR1 and CDR2 (germline): MDHEN, SYDVKM. The CDR3 loop spans 18 amino acids. Germline trimming cut 3 bases from V and 1 base from J; bases unmatched to any gene: 9. The CDR3 sequence is CASSFSGVLAGGTDTQYF. As DNA, the CDR3 is TGTGCCAGCAGTTTTAGTGGAGTACTAGCGGGAGGCACAGATACGCAGTATTTT.

This clonotype was found a few times. J is TRBJ2-1 and V is TRBV6-6; no definite D call. The CDR3 runs to 16 residues. From germline, CDR1 is MNHNY and CDR2 SVGAGI (reference sequence). Trimming cost V 5 bases and J 2 bases, with 16 bases left between them. CDR3 sequence reads: CASSNMNRYTYNEQFF. CDR3 DNA: TGTGCCAGCAGTAATATGAACCGCTATACCTACAATGAGCAGTTCTTC.

This chain connects TRBV6-8 to TRBJ2-1; D is unclear. This CDR3 has 14 residues. Germline CDR1 and CDR2: MNHGY and SAAAGT. The V end lost 7 bases, the J end lost 4 bases, and 14 bases lay between the germline ends. CDR3 residues: CASTPPGSYNEQFF. The DNA for the CDR3 is TGTGCCAGCACCCCACCAGGTTCTTACAATGAGCAGTTCTTC.

This clonotype was recorded many times. The gene calls are TRBV30 and TRBJ2-7; TRBD2 matches at 11 bases. V was clipped by 3 bases and J by 3 bases; unmatched bases: 4. This CDR3 comprises 14 residues. Germline CDR1 is GTSNPN and CDR2 is SVGIG (reference sequence). The CDR3 DNA sequence: TGTGCCTGGAGCCAAGGACTAGCGGGCTACGAGCAGTACTTC. Translating gives CAWSQGLAGYEQYF.

This clonotype was counted between two and nine times. This chain joins TRBV4-1 and TRBJ2-7; D is perhaps TRBD2 (5 bases). The CDR3 is 16 residues long. Trimming pared 0 bases from V and 1 base from J, leaving 13 bases between. Germline V gives CDR1 MGHRA, CDR2 YSYEKL. CDR3 nucleotides: TGCGCCAGCAGCCAAGATTCGGGGATACAATCCTACGAGCAGTACTTC. This codes for CASSQDSGIQSYEQYF.

J is TRBJ2-7 and V is TRBV7-2, with TRBD1 as a possible D gene (6 bases). CDR1 is SGHTA and CDR2 is FQGNSA in the germline V gene. The V end lost 4 bases, the J end lost 0 bases, and 10 bases lay between the germline ends. There are 14 residues in the CDR3. CDR3 DNA sequence: TGTGCCAGCAGCTCGACAGGAAACTCCTACGAGCAGTACGTC. Its translation: CASSSTGNSYEQYV.

In its sample, this clonotype was seen a few times. This sequence joins TRBV7-8 and TRBJ1-5; no clear D gene. CDR1 is SGHVS, CDR2 FQNEAQ, per germline. The CDR3 consists of 13 residues. V was pared by 3 bases and J by 9 bases, with 12 bases between. The CDR3 spells CASSLRPQWPQHF. Here the CDR3 DNA reads TGTGCCAGCAGCTTGCGGCCGCAATGGCCCCAGCATTTT.

The chain joins TRBV12-3 or TRBV12-4 to TRBJ1-1, with D unclear. This CDR3 comprises 13 residues. Between the trimmed V and J ends, which lost 4 bases and 1 base, there was a span of 7 bases. CDR3 DNA: TGTGCCAGCAGTTCGTACGGGAACACTGAAGCTTTCTTT. This encodes CASSSYGNTEAFF.

This clonotype was detected a few times. J is TRBJ1-5 and V is TRBV12-3 or TRBV12-4; tentative D call: TRBD1 (5 bases). The germline V and J ends were trimmed by 6 bases and 4 bases, with 16 bases remaining between them. CDR3 length: 15 amino acids. As DNA, the CDR3 is TGTGCCAGCAGATTCTCCGGGACGTTAAATCAGCCCCAGCATTTT. Amino acids: CASRFSGTLNQPQHF.

This clonotype has only a few counts. The chain has TRBV6-1 and TRBJ1-2; a weak D match, TRBD1 (6 bases). Looked up from germline, CDR1 is MNHNS and CDR2 is SASEGT. The CDR3 sequence is 15 residues long. Trimming shortened V by 6 bases and J by 3 bases, and 17 bases separated the two germline ends. The chain's CDR3 is CASRPGSGADYGYTF. CDR3 sequence (DNA): TGTGCCAGCAGGCCTGGATCAGGGGCCGACTATGGCTACACCTTC.

The genes are TRBV27 and TRBJ2-7; 9 positions agree with TRBD1. With 5 bases clipped from V and 2 bases from J, the junction kept 7 bases outside the gene matches. Germline-derived CDR1 and CDR2 are MNHEY and SMNVEV (reference sequence). This CDR3 is built from 15 residues. Here the CDR3 DNA reads TGTGCCAGCAGTAGGGGACAGGGATTTCCCTACGAGCAGTACTTC. Its protein is CASSRGQGFPYEQYF.

V gene TRBV28 combines with J gene TRBJ2-5; D uncertain. Trimming took 6 bases from V and 4 from J, leaving 18 bases between them. Germline V gene data show CDR1 as MDHEN and CDR2 as SYDVKM. The CDR3 extends over 15 amino acids. This CDR3 is CASSPPFRVGETQYF. CDR3 DNA: TGTGCCAGCAGCCCTCCGTTTCGGGTTGGAGAGACCCAGTACTTC.

This clonotype was observed a handful of times. The CDR3, as DNA: TGTGCCAGCAGCTTAGTAGAATGGACTGAAGCTTTCTTT. It specifies CASSLVEWTEAFF. This chain joins TRBV7-2 and TRBJ1-1; no definite D call. CDR1 is SGHTA and CDR2 is FQGNSA in the germline V gene. Trimming removed 1 base from V and 5 bases from J, with 8 bases in between. The CDR3 totals 13 residues.

The sample holds a few counts of this clonotype. The rearrangement uses TRBV12-3 or TRBV12-4 and TRBJ2-5, with D perhaps given as TRBD1 or TRBD2 (5 bases each). CDR3 size: 13 residues. V lost 5 bases and J lost 5, with 12 bases in between. CDR3 nucleotides: TGTGCCAGCAGTACCCTCGAGGGGGAGACCCAGTACTTC. Its protein product is CASSTLEGETQYF.

In this sample, this clonotype turned up a few times. V gene TRBV19 combines with J gene TRBJ2-3; D gene uncertain. CDR3 length: 16 residues. CDR1 is LNHDA and CDR2 is SQIVND in the germline V gene (reference sequence). V was trimmed by 3 bases and J by 3 bases, leaving 16 bases between them. DNA for the CDR3: TGTGCCAGTAGTATCGGTTGGGAAGGTATTACAGATACGCAGTATTTT. Its translation: CASSIGWEGITDTQYF.

The genes are TRBV4-1 and TRBJ2-1, with D possibly matching TRBD2 (6 bases). The ends were cut back, 1 base at V and 0 bases at J, with 10 bases in the middle. The CDR3 is 16 residues long. Germline V CDR1 and CDR2: MGHRA, YSYEKL. CDR3 in DNA: TGCGCCAGCAGCCAAGCCGGAGGGGTCTCCTACAATGAGCAGTTCTTC. Protein: CASSQAGGVSYNEQFF.

This clonotype showed up just a few times. This chain joins TRBV18 and TRBJ2-7; the match to TRBD2 covers 7 bases. Germline assignment: CDR1 KGHSH and CDR2 LQKENI. V was clipped by 3 bases and J by 2 bases; unmatched bases: 7. The CDR3 is 15 residues long. CDR3 DNA: TGTGCCAGCTCACCCATCCTAGCGGAACCCTACGAGCAGTACTTC. This translates into CASSPILAEPYEQYF. Drawing the rest from reference TRBV18 and TRBJ2-7, the complete variable domain is NAGVMQNPRHLVRRRGQEARLRCSPMKGHSHVYWYRQLPEEGLKFMVYLQKENIIDESGMPKERFSAEFPKEGPSILRIQQVVRGDSAAYFCASSPILAEPYEQYFGPGTRLTVT.

The chain has TRBV27 and TRBJ2-1, with D possibly being TRBD2 (5 bases). Trimming stripped 5 bases from V and 5 bases from J, with 16 bases between. CDR1 is MNHEY, CDR2 SMNVEV, per germline (reference sequence). The CDR3 length is 15 residues. This CDR3 reads CASSDRRTLHNEQFF. The DNA for the CDR3 is TGTGCCAGCAGTGATCGGAGGACCTTACACAATGAGCAGTTCTTC.

This clonotype came up a few times. J is TRBJ2-1 and V is TRBV12-3 or TRBV12-4, with 8 bases aligning to TRBD2. There are 16 residues in the CDR3. V gave up 8 bases and J gave up 0 bases; unmatched junction bases: 9. CDR3 coding DNA: TGTGCCAGCCTAGCCCCAAGCGGGAGCTCCTACAATGAGCAGTTCTTC. Protein sequence: CASLAPSGSSYNEQFF.

The sample holds many counts of this clonotype. The rearrangement uses TRBV6-1 and TRBJ2-1; 7 positions match TRBD2. Germline V gives CDR1 MNHNS, CDR2 SASEGT. This CDR3 has 16 residues. Trimming at V came to 1 base and at J to 4 bases, leaving 7 bases not matched to a gene. The CDR3 DNA sequence: TGTGCCAGCAGTGAAGATGGGGCGGGAGTGTACAATGAGCAGTTCTTC. As protein: CASSEDGAGVYNEQFF.

The V gene is TRBV5-1, the J gene TRBJ2-2; 10 bases line up with TRBD2. This CDR3 contains 16 residues. The J segment lost 9 bases and the V segment lost 2 bases, leaving 10 bases of the junction unmatched. Germline-derived CDR1 and CDR2 are SGHRS and YFSETQ. The chain's CDR3 is CASSFDTSGTGRELFF. CDR3 DNA: TGCGCCAGCAGCTTCGATACTAGCGGGACGGGTAGGGAGCTGTTTTTT.

This clonotype showed up just a few times. This chain links TRBV7-2 with TRBJ1-3; maybe TRBD1 (6 bases). Trimming cost V 5 bases and J 2 bases, with 13 bases left between them. This CDR3 comprises 15 residues. Per the germline V gene, CDR1 is SGHTA and CDR2 is FQGNSA. Here the CDR3 DNA reads TGTGCCAGCAGCGTCTCCGGGGGCCCTGGAAACACCATATATTTT. It yields the protein CASSVSGGPGNTIYF.

This clonotype was recorded many times. The V call is TRBV7-8, the J call TRBJ2-1; 11 bases line up with TRBD2. The CDR3 is 18 residues long. Germline V CDR1 and CDR2: SGHVS, FQNEAQ. V gave up 1 base and J gave up 2 bases; unmatched junction bases: 7. DNA for the CDR3: TGTGCCAGCAGCTTAGAGACTCTAGCGGGAGGCCCCTACAATGAGCAGTTCTTC. Protein product: CASSLETLAGGPYNEQFF. Together with reference TRBV7-8 and TRBJ2-1, the CDR3 gives the full variable domain: GAGVSQSPRYKVAKRGQDVALRCDPISGHVSLFWYQQALGQGPEFLTYFQNEAQLDKSGLPSDRFFAERPEGSVSTLKIQRTQQEDSAVYLCASSLETLAGGPYNEQFFGPGTRLTVL.

This clonotype came up a few times. The gene calls are TRBV7-9 and TRBJ2-3; weak D call: TRBD2 (6 bases). The V and J ends lost 4 bases and 1 base respectively, with 12 bases between them. CDR3 length equals 15 residues. Germline V gene lookup returns CDR1 SEHNR and CDR2 FQNEAQ (reference sequence). Here the CDR3 reads CASSSEGLGTDTQYF. The CDR3 region has the DNA TGTGCCAGCAGCTCGGAGGGCCTGGGCACAGATACGCAGTATTTT.

This clonotype was seen only a few times. The V call is TRBV19, the J call TRBJ2-3; D gene unclear. The length of the CDR3 is 17 residues. Germline V gene data show CDR1 as LNHDA and CDR2 as SQIVND (reference sequence). Trimming stripped 2 bases from V and 4 bases from J, with 19 bases between. The CDR3 region is CASSILTRISSPDTQYF. The CDR3 region has the DNA TGTGCCAGTAGTATATTAACCAGAATCTCTTCGCCAGATACGCAGTATTTT.

The chain links TRBV7-2 to TRBJ2-5; D tentatively fits TRBD1 or TRBD2 (6 bases each). V lost 3 bases to trimming and J lost 2 bases, with 16 bases between them. This CDR3 is built from 16 residues. Looked up from germline, CDR1 is SGHTA and CDR2 is FQGNSA. The CDR3 here is CASSFGARGEQETQYF. CDR3 sequence (DNA): TGTGCCAGCAGCTTCGGGGCTAGGGGGGAACAAGAGACCCAGTACTTC.